This T cell receptor beta chain was documented in a study of CD8+ T cells in alopecia areata. Study at large: Treated patients received oral tofacitinib, 5 to 10 mg twice daily.

Study results and caveats: Scalp clonality and expanded CD8+ clones among the top 100 were significantly decreased by tofacitinib. Under tofacitinib, numerous expanded lesional clonotypes remained detectable in scalp and blood. Normal skin's resident alphabeta T cells are sequenced alongside lesional scalp T cells.

Sequencing templates came from extracted RNA that was reverse transcribed into cDNA. Sequenced by immunoSEQ multiplex PCR; TCRdb stores in-frame clones only, minus some. The sample includes some 110,000 clones, roughly 50% seen only once; the top ten take approximately 12%. CDR3 size: 15 residues. V lost 1 base, J lost 3 bases, and 7 bases stayed unmatched. Germline V lookup: CDR1 SGHDT, CDR2 YYEEEE. Treatment indicated: oral pan-JAK inhibitor, 5-10 mg twice daily. Comment on this clone: Its antigen is unidentified.

V usage is TRBV5-6 and J usage is TRBJ2-7; 7 nucleotides align to TRBD1. The sample in question was CD8+ T cells sorted from blood, obtained at week 24, from a patient treated with tofacitinib. This TCR was recovered from a human donor with alopecia areata. CDR3 nucleotides: TGTGCCAGCAGCTTGAATTGGGCAGGGGGCTACGAGCAGTACTTC. Amino acid sequence: CASSLNWAGGYEQYF.